Listed here is a single T cell receptor beta chain. Its antigen is undetermined. This sample stems from a study of T cell responses to AZD1222 COVID-19 vaccine. The repertoire was sequenced with immunoSEQ multiplex PCR; TCRdb's copy has only in-frame clones and lacks some. This sample carries some 50,000 clones, under 85% of them seen once, and the ten largest clones take 20%. Study outcomes and limitations: With dominance at 160-218 and 743-854, vaccine-associated CD4 TCRs spanned spike.

The germline CDR1 and CDR2 sequences are SGDLS and YYNGEE. Between the trimmed V and J ends, which lost 5 bases and 8 bases, there was a span of 17 bases. The CDR3 has 14 amino acids. This chain uses TRBV9 with TRBJ2-4; a weak D match, TRBD1 (5 bases). This sequence was found in an adult in good health. Source: peripheral blood, taken on day 0 of MenACWY control vaccination. The CDR3 loop is CASSEVGATDIQYF. For the CDR3, the DNA is TGTGCCAGCAGTGAAGTTGGGGCAACGGACATTCAGTACTTC.